This entry lists 5 T cell receptor beta chains sequenced from one sample in a study of cytomegalovirus exposure and HLA in healthy donors. PCR amplification relied on 60 Vbeta primers (plus 13 Jbeta primers). Assay used: immunoSEQ multiplex PCR; TCRdb lists only in-frame clones, some missing. The sample lists 100,000 to 150,000 clones; more than 60% were seen once. Material: PBMCs. These receptors were obtained from a woman aged 40 to 50 in good health and CMV-seronegative.

The V gene is TRBV9, the J gene TRBJ2-1; 8 bases map to TRBD2. The CDR3 totals 15 residues. The ends lost 6 bases at V and 1 base at J; junction bases unmatched: 6. Germline CDR1 and CDR2: SGDLS and YYNGEE. The CDR3 sequence: CASTRGAESYNEQFF. In DNA form, the CDR3 reads TGTGCCAGCACGCGGGGGGCCGAGTCCTACAATGAGCAGTTCTTC. Filled out from reference TRBV9 and TRBJ2-1, the complete variable domain reads DSGVTQTPKHLITATGQRVTLRCSPRSGDLSVYWYQQSLDQGLQFLIQYYNGEERAKGNILERFSAQQFPDLHSELNLSSLELGDSALYFCASTRGAESYNEQFFGPGTRLTVL.

The chain is built from TRBV6-4 and TRBJ2-1; 7 bases are shared with TRBD2. CDR3 length: 17 residues. From germline, CDR1 is MRHNA and CDR2 SNTAGT. J lost 0 bases, V lost 4 bases, and 9 bases had no gene match. The CDR3 region has the DNA TGTGCCAGCAGTGTAACGAGCGGGATCAGCTCCTACAATGAGCAGTTCTTC. Encoded protein: CASSVTSGISSYNEQFF.

This clone was seen a few times. V and J are TRBV9 and TRBJ2-3; TRBD2 agrees at 8 bases. Germline V gene sequence: CDR1 SGDLS, CDR2 YYNGEE. This CDR3 contains 17 residues. V lost 0 bases to trimming and J lost 0 bases; unmatched junction nucleotides: 6. This CDR3 reads CASSVVAGGPSTDTQYF. The CDR3 coding sequence is TGTGCCAGCAGCGTAGTGGCGGGAGGCCCGAGCACAGATACGCAGTATTTT.

V and J are TRBV30 and TRBJ2-7; possibly TRBD2 for D (6 bases). V lost 6 bases, J lost 4 bases, and 10 bases lay in between. CDR3 size: 11 residues. Germline values: CDR1 GTSNPN, CDR2 SVGIG (reference sequence). CDR3 loop: CACAGGYEQYF. The CDR3 nucleotides read TGTGCCTGTGCCGGAGGGTACGAGCAGTACTTC.

The chain carries TRBV7-9 and TRBJ2-5; 7 nucleotides line up with TRBD1. CDR3 size: 12 residues. Germline values: CDR1 SEHNR, CDR2 FQNEAQ (reference sequence). Losses at the gene ends were 5 bases for V and 7 bases for J; bases not matched to a gene: 4. The CDR3 loop reads CASSPQGRTQYF. As DNA, the CDR3 is TGTGCCAGCAGCCCACAGGGGAGGACCCAGTACTTC.